The rows below give T cell receptor beta chains drawn from one sample of a study of blood T cell repertoires in COVID-19. The data were produced by immunoSEQ multiplex PCR, yet TCRdb's version contains in-frame clones alone and is incomplete. The table includes around 140,000 clones, 85% to 90% detected once. The specimen sequenced was peripheral blood. The receptors derive from a man aged 80 or over with acute or convalescent COVID-19. The CDR3 runs from the conserved cysteine through the conserved F or W. The order of the fields is V gene, J gene, clone size, D gene, CDR3 DNA, CDR3 protein. A D gene is named only where the DNA matches it firmly. Clone size is stated in some rows and not others, as once, few, many or a class when expanded.

V: TRBV12-3/TRBV12-4
J: TRBJ1-1
size: -
D: -
DNA: TGTGCCAGCAGTCCCGGAGGTCTCGAAGCTTTCTTT
CDR3: CASSPGGLEAFF

V: TRBV5-4
J: TRBJ1-2
size: -
D: -
DNA: TGTGCCAGCAGCTTGGATCGGTATGGCTACACCTTC
CDR3: CASSLDRYGYTF

V: TRBV7-8
J: TRBJ2-7
size: -
D: TRBD1
DNA: TGTGCCAGCAGCCGGACAGGTAACTACGAGCAGTACTTC
CDR3: CASSRTGNYEQYF

V: TRBV28
J: TRBJ2-7
size: once
D: TRBD2
DNA: TGTGCCAGCAGTCCCCTCGGGGAGGGTGGGGGATACGAGCAGTACTTC
CDR3: CASSPLGEGGGYEQYF

V: TRBV27
J: TRBJ1-5
size: -
D: -
DNA: TGTGCCAGCAGTTCCCTCAGGGGCAATCAGCCCCAGCATTTT
CDR3: CASSSLRGNQPQHF

V: TRBV6-1
J: TRBJ1-2
size: -
D: -
DNA: TGTGCCAGCAGTGAAGCCACCGGGACATATCGCTACACCTTC
CDR3: CASSEATGTYRYTF

V: TRBV6-5
J: TRBJ2-7
size: -
D: -
DNA: TGTGCCACCCAATTCGCCGGGAAAGACGAGCAGTACTTC
CDR3: CATQFAGKDEQYF

V: TRBV5-1
J: TRBJ2-2
size: -
D: TRBD2
DNA: TGCGCCAGCAGCTTGGCCGGACTAGAGCTGATGCTGAACACCGGGGAGCTGTTTTTT
CDR3: CASSLAGLELMLNTGELFF

V: TRBV2
J: TRBJ1-5
size: -
D: -
DNA: TGTGCCAGCAGTGCGGTCAGCAATCAGCCCCAGCATTTT
CDR3: CASSAVSNQPQHF

V: TRBV9
J: TRBJ1-4
size: -
D: TRBD1
DNA: TGTGCCAGCAGCGCCAGTAGGGGGCCTACTAATGAAAAACTGTTTTTT
CDR3: CASSASRGPTNEKLFF

V: TRBV5-5
J: TRBJ1-3
size: once
D: -
DNA: TGTGCCAGCAGCTTCCCGGGCTCTGGAAACACCATATATTTT
CDR3: CASSFPGSGNTIYF

V: TRBV6-1
J: TRBJ2-2
size: -
D: -
DNA: TGTGCCAGCAGTGAAAGGAGCAGGGCGACCGGGGAGCTGTTTTTT
CDR3: CASSERSRATGELFF

V: TRBV30
J: TRBJ1-6
size: -
D: TRBD1
DNA: TGTGCCTGGAGTGGTACAGGGGCCAATTCACCCCTCCACTTT
CDR3: CAWSGTGANSPLHF

V: TRBV7-6
J: TRBJ2-3
size: -
D: TRBD2
DNA: TGTGCCAGCAGCGGTGGACTAGCGGGAGTAACAGATACGCAGTATTTT
CDR3: CASSGGLAGVTDTQYF

V: TRBV18
J: TRBJ2-1
size: -
D: TRBD1
DNA: TGTGCCAGCTCACCACTACAGGGGAATGAGCAGTTCTTC
CDR3: CASSPLQGNEQFF

V: TRBV6-1
J: TRBJ2-5
size: -
D: -
DNA: TGTGCCAGCAGTGAAGGGGGGGCAGGGGGTATGAAAGAGACCCAGTACTTC
CDR3: CASSEGGAGGMKETQYF

V: TRBV18
J: TRBJ2-6
size: -
D: TRBD2
DNA: TGTGCCAGCTCAATCCTCGGGGGGATCTCTGGGGCCAACGTCCTGACTTTC
CDR3: CASSILGGISGANVLTF

V: TRBV5-5
J: TRBJ2-3
size: -
D: -
DNA: TGTGCCAGCAGCTCGCCGCCTCTACTACGTGGCACAGATACGCAGTATTTT
CDR3: CASSSPPLLRGTDTQYF

V: TRBV29-1
J: TRBJ2-2
size: -
D: TRBD1
DNA: TGCAGCGTCAGAGAGGGACAGGGGTTCGGCACCGGGGAGCTGTTTTTT
CDR3: CSVREGQGFGTGELFF

V: TRBV6-5
J: TRBJ1-2
size: once
D: -
DNA: TGTGCCAGCAGTTACTTAGGCAGGGTGGATGGCTACACCTTC
CDR3: CASSYLGRVDGYTF

V: TRBV6-1
J: TRBJ1-1
size: -
D: -
DNA: TGTGCCAGCAGTGAATCGGTGTATGGGAACACTGAAGCTTTCTTT
CDR3: CASSESVYGNTEAFF

V: TRBV7-3
J: TRBJ2-7
size: -
D: -
DNA: TGTGCCAGCAGCTTAACCGGGGGGCGCATCGGCGAGCAGTACTTC
CDR3: CASSLTGGRIGEQYF

V: TRBV30
J: TRBJ1-2
size: -
D: -
DNA: TGTGCCTGGACACCTTCCGCGAATGGCTACACCTTC
CDR3: CAWTPSANGYTF

V: TRBV28
J: TRBJ2-6
size: -
D: TRBD1
DNA: TGTGCCAGCAGTACAGGGGGCGCAGGATCTGGGGCCAACGTCCTGACTTTC
CDR3: CASSTGGAGSGANVLTF